The rows below give T cell receptor beta chains drawn from one sample of a study of cytomegalovirus exposure and HLA in healthy donors. The method was immunoSEQ multiplex PCR; TCRdb's version includes in-frame clones alone and lacks a portion of them. This table holds 100,000 or so clones, about 80% found once. Sequencing was carried out using PBMCs. These receptors all come from a man aged 35 to 55 in good health and CMV-seronegative. CDR3s include the opening cysteine and the closing phenylalanine or tryptophan. Fields, in order: J gene, D gene, V gene, CDR3 protein. A D gene is named only where the DNA matches it firmly.

TRBJ1-4,.,TRBV2,CASSEEEKLFF
TRBJ1-5,TRBD1,TRBV5-4,CASSLFEDRGQPQHF
TRBJ1-2,TRBD1,TRBV9,CASSVGQGNYGYTF
TRBJ1-2,.,TRBV7-8,CASSLVGAGGYTF
TRBJ2-5,.,TRBV18,CASSPPLREETQYF
TRBJ2-7,.,TRBV30,CAWSVPLASYEQYF
TRBJ2-2,TRBD2,TRBV7-9,CASSSRGENTGELFF
TRBJ2-1,.,TRBV28,CASSLRGFEQFF
TRBJ2-3,TRBD1,TRBV5-1,CASSKQGAGDTQYF
TRBJ2-1,TRBD2,TRBV11-2,CASSFSGTRSYNEQFF
TRBJ2-5,TRBD1,TRBV27,CASNSPGQGKETQYF
TRBJ2-5,.,TRBV9,CASSAIGGKETQYF
TRBJ1-1,.,TRBV10-3,CAIRHRDMNTEAFF
TRBJ1-1,TRBD1,TRBV5-6,CASSLLSGGRGETEAFF
TRBJ2-2,TRBD1,TRBV7-3,CASSLLDRGNTGELFF
TRBJ2-7,TRBD1,TRBV10-1,CASPLRPTGPYEQYF
TRBJ1-3,TRBD1,TRBV14,CASSQDRTGVGNTIYF
TRBJ2-1,TRBD1,TRBV2,CASSDRGLYEQFF
TRBJ2-2,.,TRBV14,CASSQPPGRWVPGELFF
TRBJ1-5,.,TRBV5-5,CASSNGGAYQPQHF
TRBJ2-7,TRBD2,TRBV5-4,CASSSPGTSGTYEQYF
TRBJ1-1,TRBD1,TRBV7-2,CASSPGQLKAFF
TRBJ2-1,TRBD1,TRBV7-3,CASSVDRGSYNEQFF
TRBJ2-2,TRBD1,TRBV5-1,CASEPGQEFTGELFF
TRBJ2-3,TRBD2,TRBV7-2,CASSLVGTSRADTQYF
TRBJ2-3,TRBD1,TRBV19,CASSTGQGTDTQYF
TRBJ1-2,.,TRBV6-5,CASSYSSRGLRAYTF
TRBJ1-2,.,TRBV2,CASSLDTGYTF
TRBJ1-5,.,TRBV4-2,CASSQGSPRGGNQPQHF